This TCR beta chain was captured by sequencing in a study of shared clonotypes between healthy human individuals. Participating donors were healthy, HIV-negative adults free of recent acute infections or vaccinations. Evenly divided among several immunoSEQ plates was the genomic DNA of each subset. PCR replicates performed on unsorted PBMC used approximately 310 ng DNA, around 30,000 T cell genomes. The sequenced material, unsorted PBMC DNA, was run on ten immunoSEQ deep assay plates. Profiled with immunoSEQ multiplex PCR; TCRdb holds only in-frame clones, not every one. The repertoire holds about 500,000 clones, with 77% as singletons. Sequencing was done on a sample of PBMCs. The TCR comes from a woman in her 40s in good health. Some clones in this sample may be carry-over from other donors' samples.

The CDR3 reads CASSPMGQETYGYTF. The DNA of the CDR3 is TGTGCCAGCTCACCGATGGGGCAGGAAACCTATGGCTACACCTTC. The chain carries TRBV18 and TRBJ1-2; possibly TRBD1 for D (5 bases). CDR1 is KGHSH and CDR2 is LQKENI in the germline V gene. V was trimmed by 3 bases and J by 4 bases, leaving 15 bases between them. CDR3 length equals 15 residues.